This is a list of T cell receptor beta chains from one sample in a study of T cell repertoires in cytomegalovirus infection. TCRdb re-called the reads with MiXCR, one entry per CDR3 protein. The table lists hundreds of thousands of distinct CDR3 sequences, 30% to 40% of them singletons. What these receptors recognize is not known. The sequenced sample was cultured CD8+ T cells from PBMCs, obtained from culture after CMV antigen stimulation. All receptors come from a human donor in good health (CMV status not recorded). Some clones in this sample may be carry-over from other donors' samples. The CDR3 runs from the conserved cysteine through the conserved F or W.

V gene: TRBV25-1; CDR3 length: 14; J gene: TRBJ2-5; CDR3 protein: CASADRGPPETQYF
V gene: TRBV6-1; CDR3 length: 15; J gene: TRBJ1-1; CDR3 protein: CASSYSQPSLTEAFF
V gene: TRBV20-1; CDR3 length: 12; J gene: TRBJ2-7; CDR3 protein: CSARPGGVEQYF
V gene: TRBV27; CDR3 length: 14; J gene: TRBJ2-2; CDR3 protein: CASSNRGGTGELFF
V gene: TRBV12-3/TRBV12-4; CDR3 length: 16; J gene: TRBJ2-2; CDR3 protein: CASSPDGVPNTGELFF
V gene: TRBV5-1; CDR3 length: 15; J gene: TRBJ2-6; CDR3 protein: CARSPRGAGANVLTF
V gene: TRBV11-2; CDR3 length: 15; J gene: TRBJ2-5; CDR3 protein: CASSPTRRDQETQYF
V gene: TRBV6-6; CDR3 length: 13; J gene: TRBJ2-1; CDR3 protein: CASGDGYNNEQFF
V gene: TRBV6-5; CDR3 length: 16; J gene: TRBJ1-6; CDR3 protein: CASSYSHSSYNSPLHF
V gene: TRBV7-6; CDR3 length: 14; J gene: TRBJ1-5; CDR3 protein: CASSLGSGYQPQHF
V gene: TRBV7-3; CDR3 length: 16; J gene: TRBJ2-1; CDR3 protein: CASSRGGGGLYNEQFF
V gene: TRBV25-1; CDR3 length: 18; J gene: TRBJ2-2; CDR3 protein: CASNSAVVSRGNTGELFF
V gene: TRBV3-1; CDR3 length: 17; J gene: TRBJ2-1; CDR3 protein: CASSQAKRSSPDNEQFF
V gene: TRBV9; CDR3 length: 14; J gene: TRBJ2-1; CDR3 protein: CASSVAGGVNEQFF
V gene: TRBV23-1; CDR3 length: 20; J gene: TRBJ2-2; CDR3 protein: CASSQSQGERGKANTGELFF
V gene: TRBV13; CDR3 length: 16; J gene: TRBJ1-6; CDR3 protein: CASSLGVVSYNSPLHF
V gene: TRBV5-5; CDR3 length: 19; J gene: TRBJ1-6; CDR3 protein: CASSLDLTGWLQGSSPLHF
V gene: TRBV19; CDR3 length: 15; J gene: TRBJ1-5; CDR3 protein: CASSMAGGGNQPQHF
V gene: TRBV7-9; CDR3 length: 14; J gene: TRBJ1-4; CDR3 protein: CASSLGGFGEKLFF
V gene: TRBV12-3/TRBV12-4; CDR3 length: 14; J gene: TRBJ2-5; CDR3 protein: CASSFSGGLETQYF
V gene: TRBV28; CDR3 length: 15; J gene: TRBJ2-3; CDR3 protein: CASSQGLAGADTQYF
V gene: TRBV10-2; CDR3 length: 13; J gene: TRBJ1-2; CDR3 protein: CASRPPGFFGYTF
V gene: TRBV7-2; CDR3 length: 15; J gene: TRBJ2-1; CDR3 protein: CASSLTGDRANEQFF
V gene: TRBV6-1; CDR3 length: 15; J gene: TRBJ2-3; CDR3 protein: CASRPLEGGTDTQYF
V gene: TRBV6-6; CDR3 length: 17; J gene: TRBJ2-2; CDR3 protein: CASSYPQGGANTGELFF
V gene: TRBV2; CDR3 length: 14; J gene: TRBJ2-1; CDR3 protein: CASQDTTPYNEQFF
V gene: TRBV6-5; CDR3 length: 13; J gene: TRBJ1-5; CDR3 protein: CASSASQIQPQHF
V gene: TRBV11-1; CDR3 length: 15; J gene: TRBJ1-1; CDR3 protein: CASSFRSQAGTEAFF
V gene: TRBV6-1; CDR3 length: 16; J gene: TRBJ2-6; CDR3 protein: CASSELGVSGANVLTF
V gene: TRBV7-9; CDR3 length: 15; J gene: TRBJ1-2; CDR3 protein: CASSSRGPLRDGYTF
V gene: TRBV11-2; CDR3 length: 15; J gene: TRBJ2-5; CDR3 protein: CASFSSGGAGETQYF
V gene: TRBV12-3/TRBV12-4; CDR3 length: 13; J gene: TRBJ1-2; CDR3 protein: CASSPTAYYGYTF
V gene: TRBV25-1; CDR3 length: 14; J gene: TRBJ2-4; CDR3 protein: CVSSEPGQGNIQYF
V gene: TRBV20-1; CDR3 length: 14; J gene: TRBJ1-2; CDR3 protein: CSARVPAGEYGYTF
V gene: TRBV6-6; CDR3 length: 15; J gene: TRBJ2-1; CDR3 protein: CASSSSGVPYNEQFF
V gene: TRBV27; CDR3 length: 13; J gene: TRBJ2-5; CDR3 protein: CASSLPRKETQYF
V gene: TRBV7-4; CDR3 length: 16; J gene: TRBJ2-1; CDR3 protein: CASSSRTGGRHDEQFF
V gene: TRBV15; CDR3 length: 18; J gene: TRBJ2-2; CDR3 protein: CATSRDLQRGTNTGELFF
V gene: TRBV2; CDR3 length: 8; J gene: TRBJ2-1; CDR3 protein: CASSIQFF
V gene: TRBV5-6; CDR3 length: 15; J gene: TRBJ2-7; CDR3 protein: CASSGKTRGPYEQYF
V gene: TRBV6-2/TRBV6-3; CDR3 length: 17; J gene: TRBJ1-2; CDR3 protein: CASSYRLRVILLYGYTF
V gene: TRBV7-9; CDR3 length: 13; J gene: TRBJ2-3; CDR3 protein: CASSNPDTDTQYF
V gene: TRBV6-5; CDR3 length: 14; J gene: TRBJ1-5; CDR3 protein: CASSYDVRYQPQHF
V gene: TRBV7-2; CDR3 length: 16; J gene: TRBJ1-6; CDR3 protein: CASSLGRWGDNSPLHF
V gene: TRBV6-2/TRBV6-3; CDR3 length: 19; J gene: TRBJ1-1; CDR3 protein: CASSLVQSGERGLRTEAFF
V gene: TRBV7-9; CDR3 length: 17; J gene: TRBJ1-3; CDR3 protein: CASSLLGRTISGNTIYF
V gene: TRBV7-2; CDR3 length: 18; J gene: TRBJ2-3; CDR3 protein: CASSPQIGGTGRTDTQYF
V gene: TRBV20-1; CDR3 length: 13; J gene: TRBJ2-2; CDR3 protein: CSASILVAGELFF
V gene: TRBV13; CDR3 length: 15; J gene: TRBJ2-5; CDR3 protein: CASSPSGTKQETQYF
V gene: TRBV6-5; CDR3 length: 13; J gene: TRBJ2-7; CDR3 protein: CASSQNGDYEQYF
V gene: TRBV12-3/TRBV12-4; CDR3 length: 13; J gene: TRBJ1-1; CDR3 protein: CASSWTESGEAFF
V gene: TRBV7-8; CDR3 length: 16; J gene: TRBJ2-2; CDR3 protein: CASSSTLRVYTGELFF
V gene: TRBV28; CDR3 length: 17; J gene: TRBJ2-1; CDR3 protein: CANSLGYGAASYNEQFF